This T cell receptor (beta chain) was sequenced during a study of blood T cells in healthy people across ages. Between the trimmed V and J ends, which lost 5 bases and 5 bases, there was a span of 9 bases. Looked up from germline, CDR1 is SEHNR and CDR2 is FQNEAQ (reference sequence). This CDR3 has 13 amino acids. Ten milliliters was the volume of peripheral blood drawn from each donor. For the second PCR, which ran for roughly 6 to 11 cycles, a sample-barcoded 5' primer and a J-beta primer mix were used. At least 2.5 million CDR3-containing paired-end reads were obtained per sample. TCRdb ran MiXCR on the 5' RACE reads and lists one entry per CDR3 protein. The repertoire holds roughly 800,000 distinct CDR3 sequences, with 58% as singletons. As to this clonotype: What it binds is unknown.

The study's findings and limits: Samples with more naive T cells showed higher observed beta diversity. TCR beta diversity per million T cells fell roughly linearly with age.

The clonotype comes from a man aged 30 to 45 in good health. The material sequenced was blood. V usage is TRBV7-9 and J usage is TRBJ1-4; D not resolved. This CDR3 is CASSGLSNEKLFF. The CDR3 coding sequence is TGTGCCAGCAGCGGTCTATCAAATGAAAAACTGTTTTTT. Looking up the rest from reference TRBV7-9 and TRBJ1-4 gives the full variable domain: DTGVSQNPRHKITKRGQNVTFRCDPISEHNRLYWYRQTLGQGPEFLTYFQNEAQLEKSRLLSDRFSAERPKGSFSTLEIQRTEQGDSAMYLCASSGLSNEKLFFGSGTQLSVL.